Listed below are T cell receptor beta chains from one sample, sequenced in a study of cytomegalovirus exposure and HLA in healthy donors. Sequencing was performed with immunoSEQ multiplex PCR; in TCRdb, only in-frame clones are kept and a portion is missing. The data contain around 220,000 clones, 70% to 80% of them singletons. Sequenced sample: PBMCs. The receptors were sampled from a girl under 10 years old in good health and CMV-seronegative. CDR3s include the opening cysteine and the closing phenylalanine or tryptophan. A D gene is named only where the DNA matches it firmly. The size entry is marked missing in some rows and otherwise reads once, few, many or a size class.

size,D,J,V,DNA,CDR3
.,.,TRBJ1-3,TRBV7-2,TGTGCCAGCAGCAAGGACAGCTCTGGAAACACCATATATTTT,CASSKDSSGNTIYF
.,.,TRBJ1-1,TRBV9,TGTGCCAGCAGCCCTCAGGGGAACACTGAAGCTTTCTTT,CASSPQGNTEAFF
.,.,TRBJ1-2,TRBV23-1,TGCGCCAGCAGTCAAAAACAGGGTTCGGGCTATGGCTACACCTTC,CASSQKQGSGYGYTF
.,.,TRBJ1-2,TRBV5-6,TGTGCCAGCAGGCTAGGCCCAGGGGTCTATGGCTACACCTTC,CASRLGPGVYGYTF
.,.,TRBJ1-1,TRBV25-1,TGTGCCAGCAGTGACACTTTTGTAAGCACTGAAGCTTTCTTT,CASSDTFVSTEAFF
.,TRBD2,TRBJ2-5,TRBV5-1,TGCGCCAGCAGCCACGGGGGGGCGAGGGAGACCCAGTACTTC,CASSHGGARETQYF
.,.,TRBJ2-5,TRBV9,TGTGCCAGCAGCGTAGGTGAGGGGACCCAGTACTTC,CASSVGEGTQYF
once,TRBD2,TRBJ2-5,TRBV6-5,TGTGCCAGCAGTTGGGCCAGGACTAGCGGGAGGGAGACCCAGTACTTC,CASSWARTSGRETQYF
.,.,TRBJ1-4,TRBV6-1,TGTGCCAGCAGTCCTGGGGGGGCCTCTAATGAAAAACTGTTTTTT,CASSPGGASNEKLFF
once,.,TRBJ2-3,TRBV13,TGTGCCAGCAGCTTAGTCAGGGTCACAGATACGCAGTATTTT,CASSLVRVTDTQYF
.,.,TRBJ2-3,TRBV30,TGTGCCTGGAGTCTTGAGAGGGTAAAGTATTTT,CAWSLERVKYF
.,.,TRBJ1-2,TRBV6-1,TGTGCCAGCAGTGAAGCCCCGGGTAACTATGGCTACACCTTC,CASSEAPGNYGYTF
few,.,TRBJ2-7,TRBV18,TGTGCCAGCTCACCGCCGGACAGCTACGAGCAGTACTTC,CASSPPDSYEQYF
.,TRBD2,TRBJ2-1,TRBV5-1,TGCGCCAGCAGCGGCCGGATGTATAGCGGGCGCTCCTACAATGAGCAGTTCTTC,CASSGRMYSGRSYNEQFF
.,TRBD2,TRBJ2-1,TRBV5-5,TGTGCCAGCAGCTTAAGGACTAGCGGCTACAATGAGCAGTTCTTC,CASSLRTSGYNEQFF
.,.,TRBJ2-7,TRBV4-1,TGCGCCAGCAGCCAAGAGGAACTAAGGGCGGCCGGGAGCCACGAGCAGTACTTC,CASSQEELRAAGSHEQYF